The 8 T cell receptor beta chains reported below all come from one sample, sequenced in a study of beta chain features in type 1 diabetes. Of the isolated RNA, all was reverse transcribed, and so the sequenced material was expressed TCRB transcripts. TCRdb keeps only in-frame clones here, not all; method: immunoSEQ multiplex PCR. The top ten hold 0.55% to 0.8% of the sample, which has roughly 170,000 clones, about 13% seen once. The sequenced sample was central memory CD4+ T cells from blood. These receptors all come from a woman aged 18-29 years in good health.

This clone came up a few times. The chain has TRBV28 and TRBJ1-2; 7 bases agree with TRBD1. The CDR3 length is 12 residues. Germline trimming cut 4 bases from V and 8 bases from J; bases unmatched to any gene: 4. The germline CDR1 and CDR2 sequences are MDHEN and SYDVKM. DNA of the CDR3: TGTGCCAGCAGTTCGACAGGGCCCGGCTACACCTTC. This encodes CASSSTGPGYTF.

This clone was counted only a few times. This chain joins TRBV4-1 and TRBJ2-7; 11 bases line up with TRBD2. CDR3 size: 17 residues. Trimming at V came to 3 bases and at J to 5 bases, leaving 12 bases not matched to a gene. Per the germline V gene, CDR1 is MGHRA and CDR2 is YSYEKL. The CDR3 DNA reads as TGCGCCAGCAGCCAGTGGGACCTAGCGGGAGGCTGGAACGAGCAGTACTTC. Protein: CASSQWDLAGGWNEQYF.

The CDR3 loop reads CAWSKTGLAGGYEQYF. The DNA for the CDR3 is TGTGCCTGGAGTAAGACGGGACTAGCGGGAGGATACGAGCAGTACTTC. The genes are TRBV30 and TRBJ2-7, with TRBD2 matching over 15 bases. The CDR3 consists of 16 residues. Germline lookup yields CDR1 GTSNPN and CDR2 SVGIG (reference sequence). Trimming removed 2 bases from V and 4 bases from J; junction bases left unmatched: 6.

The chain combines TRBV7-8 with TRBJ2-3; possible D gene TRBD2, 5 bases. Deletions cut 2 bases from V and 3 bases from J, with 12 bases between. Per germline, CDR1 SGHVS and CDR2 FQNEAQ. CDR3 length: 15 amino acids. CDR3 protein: CASSLKLEETDTQYF. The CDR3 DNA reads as TGTGCCAGCAGCTTAAAACTGGAGGAGACAGATACGCAGTATTTT.

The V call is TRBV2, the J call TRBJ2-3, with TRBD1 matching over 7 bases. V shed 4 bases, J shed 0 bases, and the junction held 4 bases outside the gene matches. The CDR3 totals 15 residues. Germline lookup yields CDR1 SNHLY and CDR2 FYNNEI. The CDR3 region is CASSADRRSTDTQYF. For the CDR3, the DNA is TGTGCCAGCAGTGCGGACAGGAGAAGCACAGATACGCAGTATTTT.

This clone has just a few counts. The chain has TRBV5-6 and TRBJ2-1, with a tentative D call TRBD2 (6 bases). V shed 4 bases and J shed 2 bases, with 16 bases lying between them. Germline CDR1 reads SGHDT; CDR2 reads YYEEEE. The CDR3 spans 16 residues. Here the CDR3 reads CASSEEGRPTYNEQFF. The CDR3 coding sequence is TGTGCCAGCAGCGAGGAGGGCCGCCCTACCTACAATGAGCAGTTCTTC.

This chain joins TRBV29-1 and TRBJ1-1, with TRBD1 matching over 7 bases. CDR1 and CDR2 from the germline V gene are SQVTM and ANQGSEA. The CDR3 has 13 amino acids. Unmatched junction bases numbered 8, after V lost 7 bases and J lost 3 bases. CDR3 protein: CSARQGMDTEAFF. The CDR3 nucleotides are TGCAGCGCCCGACAGGGAATGGACACTGAAGCTTTCTTT.

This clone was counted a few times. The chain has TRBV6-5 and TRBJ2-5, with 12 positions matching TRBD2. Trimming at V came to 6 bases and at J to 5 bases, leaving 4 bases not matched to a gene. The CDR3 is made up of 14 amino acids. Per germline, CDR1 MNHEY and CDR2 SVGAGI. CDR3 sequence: CASSRLAGVETQYF. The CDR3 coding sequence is TGTGCCAGCAGCCGACTAGCGGGAGTGGAGACCCAGTACTTC.